This T cell receptor beta chain derives from a study of CD8+ T cells in alopecia areata. Study results and caveats: Many of the expanded lesional clones endured in scalp and blood while on tofacitinib.

Treatment in this sample: oral pan-JAK inhibitor, 5-10 mg twice daily. In alopecia areata patients, both lesional scalp punch biopsies and peripheral blood were collected. CDR1 SGDLS and CDR2 YYNGEE come from the germline V gene. The CDR3 totals 16 residues. J was trimmed by 9 bases and V by 3 bases; bases with no gene match: 10. Worth noting for this clone: Its antigen is not known.

RNA was isolated and reverse transcribed to cDNA, the sequencing template. Assay: immunoSEQ multiplex PCR; the TCRdb copy retains only in-frame clones and omits some. The sample contains nearly 7,000 clones, about two thirds of which appear only once. The TCR comes from a human donor with alopecia areata. This chain links TRBV9 with TRBJ2-1, with TRBD2 matching 12 bases. The sample here was skin, taken at week 4, from a patient treated with tofacitinib. CDR3 sequence (DNA): TGTGCCAGCAGCGAGAGCCCTAGCGGGAGGGCGGGTGAGCAGTTCTTC. It encodes CASSESPSGRAGEQFF.